This is a list of T cell receptor beta chains from one sample in a study of blood T cell repertoires in COVID-19. Clones were sequenced by immunoSEQ multiplex PCR, and TCRdb holds only the in-frame ones, with some missing. The sample has 140,000 or so clones, 80% to 90% seen once. The sample consisted of peripheral blood. These receptors were obtained from a woman aged 55-75 years with active COVID-19. The CDR3 runs from the conserved cysteine through the conserved F or W. The D gene is left open where the match is weak. Size is omitted from some rows. Given values are once, few, many or a class for expanded clones.

j_gene,d_gene,abundance,v_gene,CDR3aa,CDR3nt
TRBJ1-1,TRBD1,.,TRBV28,CASSRDRVTEAFF,TGTGCCAGCTCCCGGGACAGGGTCACTGAAGCTTTCTTT
TRBJ1-5,TRBD1,.,TRBV7-9,CASSPTGDYSNQPQHF,TGTGCCAGCAGCCCGACAGGGGATTATAGCAATCAGCCCCAGCATTTT
TRBJ1-1,.,.,TRBV7-6,CASSLAGEGGNTEAFF,TGTGCCAGCAGCTTAGCTGGGGAGGGGGGGAACACTGAAGCTTTCTTT
TRBJ1-4,.,.,TRBV10-2,CASSEIPATNEKLFF,TGCGCCAGCAGTGAGATCCCGGCAACTAATGAAAAACTGTTTTTT
TRBJ1-2,.,.,TRBV12-3/TRBV12-4,CATTLITKKYTF,TGTGCCACCACGTTAATAACAAAAAAGTACACCTTC
TRBJ1-5,.,.,TRBV24-1,CATSDAGRVGPQHF,TGTGCCACCAGTGATGCAGGCCGAGTTGGGCCCCAGCATTTT
TRBJ1-1,.,.,TRBV3-1/TRBV3-2,CASSQVQNTEAFF,TGTGCCAGCAGCCAAGTACAGAACACTGAAGCTTTCTTT
TRBJ2-2,.,.,TRBV6-5,CASKLGDFGGELFF,TGTGCCAGCAAGTTAGGAGATTTTGGGGGGGAGCTGTTTTTT
TRBJ2-7,.,.,TRBV6-5,CASSYDTSYEQYF,TGTGCCAGCAGTTACGACACCTCCTACGAGCAGTACTTC
TRBJ1-2,TRBD1,once,TRBV11-2,CASSLGDRVNYGYTF,TGTGCCAGCAGCTTAGGGGACAGGGTGAACTATGGCTACACCTTC
TRBJ2-3,TRBD2,.,TRBV5-3,CARSPTSGKGDTQYF,TGTGCCAGAAGCCCGACTAGCGGGAAGGGAGATACGCAGTATTTT
TRBJ2-1,.,.,TRBV18,CASSPVTSGVYEQFF,TGTGCCAGCTCACCAGTGACTAGTGGAGTATATGAGCAGTTCTTC
TRBJ2-2,TRBD2,.,TRBV10-2,CASRSTSVFTGELFF,TGCGCCAGCAGGTCGACTAGCGTTTTCACCGGGGAGCTGTTTTTT
TRBJ2-1,TRBD2,.,TRBV5-1,CASSSVPSGAYNEQFF,TGCGCCAGCAGCTCGGTCCCTAGCGGAGCCTACAATGAGCAGTTCTTC
TRBJ2-1,TRBD2,.,TRBV6-5,CASSWTSGREVEQFF,TGTGCCAGCAGTTGGACTAGCGGGAGGGAAGTTGAGCAGTTCTTC
TRBJ1-4,TRBD1,.,TRBV28,CASRADRAGTNEKLFF,TGTGCCAGCAGAGCAGACAGGGCGGGGACTAATGAAAAACTGTTTTTT
TRBJ2-1,TRBD1,.,TRBV3-1/TRBV3-2,CASSPHRQGNEQFF,TGTGCCAGCAGCCCACACCGACAGGGGAATGAGCAGTTCTTC
TRBJ1-1,.,.,TRBV10-3,CAMREGRGTEAFF,TGTGCCATGCGAGAGGGTCGGGGCACTGAAGCTTTCTTT
TRBJ1-6,.,.,TRBV27,CASSLRQTYNSPLHF,TGTGCCAGCAGTTTACGACAGACGTATAATTCACCCCTCCACTTT
TRBJ1-1,.,once,TRBV11-3,CASSLGGITEAFF,TGTGCCAGCAGCTTAGGAGGGATCACTGAAGCTTTCTTT
TRBJ2-5,TRBD2,.,TRBV5-1,CATRASGAQETQYF,TGCGCCACCCGGGCTAGCGGGGCTCAAGAGACCCAGTACTTC
TRBJ2-5,TRBD1,.,TRBV3-1/TRBV3-2,CASSHGTGLETQYF,TGTGCCAGCAGCCACGGGACAGGGTTAGAGACCCAGTACTTC
TRBJ1-3,.,.,TRBV13,CASSASTGAGNTIYF,TGTGCCAGCAGCGCCTCGACAGGTGCCGGAAACACCATATATTTT
TRBJ2-2,TRBD2,once,TRBV4-1,CASSRPSGTSGRATGELFF,TGCGCCAGCAGCCGCCCCTCCGGGACTAGCGGGAGGGCCACCGGGGAGCTGTTTTTT
TRBJ2-7,TRBD2,.,TRBV19,CASSVIAGGTYEQYF,TGTGCCAGTAGTGTTATAGCGGGAGGAACCTACGAGCAGTACTTC
TRBJ2-7,TRBD2,.,TRBV6-5,CASSRTGTSGYEQYF,TGTGCCAGCAGTAGAACCGGGACTAGCGGCTACGAGCAGTACTTC
TRBJ2-5,.,once,TRBV9,CASSPGGEGVAGAQYF,TGTGCCAGCAGTCCAGGAGGGGAGGGGGTCGCAGGGGCCCAGTACTTC
TRBJ2-3,TRBD2,.,TRBV4-1,CASGPSAGGPPGDTQYF,TGCGCCAGCGGGCCTTCAGCGGGAGGGCCCCCCGGAGATACGCAGTATTTT
TRBJ1-6,TRBD1,.,TRBV18,CASSPTGTANSPLHF,TGTGCCAGCTCACCAACCGGGACAGCGAATTCACCCCTCCACTTT
TRBJ2-1,TRBD2,.,TRBV5-8,CASSRTRQGNEQFF,TGTGCCAGCAGCCGGACTAGACAAGGAAATGAGCAGTTCTTC
TRBJ2-3,TRBD2,.,TRBV7-9,CASSLSREARITDTQYF,TGTGCCAGCAGCTTATCTCGGGAGGCGAGGATCACAGATACGCAGTATTTT
TRBJ1-6,.,few,TRBV7-6,CASSLGAGENSPLHF,TGTGCCAGCAGCTTAGGGGCTGGGGAGAATTCACCCCTCCACTTT
TRBJ2-6,.,.,TRBV6-5,CASSRSNSGANVLTF,TGTGCCAGCAGTCGGTCGAACTCTGGGGCCAACGTCCTGACTTTC
TRBJ1-2,.,.,TRBV24-1,CATSRGGVDYGYTF,TGTGCCACCAGCCGCGGGGGGGTAGACTATGGCTACACCTTC
TRBJ1-6,TRBD1,.,TRBV19,CASRPQGRRSSPLHF,TGTGCCAGTAGGCCACAGGGGCGTAGAAGTTCACCCCTCCACTTT